Presented here are 18 T cell receptor beta chains from one specimen sequenced in a study of cytotoxic CD8 clonotypes in ibrutinib-treated CLL. Using immunoSEQ multiplex PCR, the repertoire was profiled, and TCRdb retains in-frame clones only, with some absent. Altogether some 140,000 clones are present, 85% to 95% being singletons, with the ten largest covering 11%. The sample was PBMCs, taken after 12 months of ibrutinib treatment. These receptor sequences come from a human donor with chronic lymphocytic leukemia.

This rearrangement joins TRBV5-1 to TRBJ1-1; the match to TRBD1 covers 12 bases. Germline V CDR1 and CDR2: SGHRS, YFSETQ. Trimming took 7 bases from V and 5 from J; bases not matched to a gene: 6. The CDR3 consists of 14 residues. CDR3 loop: CASRDRGLETEAFF. The DNA of the CDR3 is TGCGCCAGCCGGGACAGGGGGCTGGAGACTGAAGCTTTCTTT.

CDR3 amino acids: CASSLTGPTYEQYF. The CDR3 DNA reads as TGTGCCAGCAGCTTGACCGGGCCTACCTACGAGCAGTACTTC. V is TRBV7-3 and J is TRBJ2-7; no clear D. The V and J ends lost 3 bases and 2 bases respectively, with 11 bases between them. CDR3 length equals 14 residues. Germline assignment: CDR1 SGHTA and CDR2 FQGTGA.

For the CDR3, the DNA is TGTGCCAGCAGCTTAATGCCTGCACAGGAGACCCAGTACTTC. Translated: CASSLMPAQETQYF. The genes are TRBV7-2 and TRBJ2-5; the D is unclear. This CDR3 region has 14 residues. V dropped 2 bases and J dropped 5 bases, with 12 bases sitting between them. Germline loops: CDR1 SGHTA, CDR2 FQGNSA.

The rearrangement joins TRBV29-1 to TRBJ2-5; D unresolved. V was clipped by 0 bases and J by 4 bases, with 9 bases between them. CDR1 SQVTM and CDR2 ANQGSEA come from the germline V gene. This CDR3 is built from 13 residues. CDR3 loop: CSVEELTPETQYF. For the CDR3, the DNA is TGCAGCGTTGAAGAGCTAACACCAGAGACCCAGTACTTC.

The rearrangement uses TRBV21-1 and TRBJ2-1; the DNA was not used to check the table's D call, TRBD2. TRBV21-1 has pseudogene status. This CDR3 comprises 14 residues. The CDR3 nucleotides read TGTGCCAGCAGCAGTAAGCGGGAGATCTATGAGCAGTTCTTC. Encoded protein: CASSSKREIYEQFF.

This clone has a single count. V usage is TRBV5-5 and J usage is TRBJ1-4, with D unresolved. The CDR3 covers 12 residues. Looked up from germline, CDR1 is SGHKS and CDR2 is YYEKEE (reference sequence). Trimming removed 3 bases from V and 7 bases from J, with 7 bases in between. CDR3 loop: CASSSPAEKLFF. Here the CDR3 DNA reads TGTGCCAGCAGCTCCCCCGCTGAAAAACTGTTTTTT.

Regarding this clone: Other nucleotide sequences from this sample produce the same CDR3. This chain connects TRBV29-1 to TRBJ2-7; D unclear. Germline-derived CDR1 and CDR2 are SQVTM and ANQGSEA. Trimming removed 1 base from V and 3 bases from J, with 7 bases in between. CDR3 length: 12 residues. The CDR3 spells CSVEVQDYEQYF. CDR3 nucleotide sequence: TGCAGCGTTGAAGTCCAAGACTACGAGCAGTACTTC.

The gene calls are TRBV18 and TRBJ2-7; D is uncertain. Germline CDR1 and CDR2: KGHSH and LQKENI. V dropped 4 bases and J dropped 3 bases, with 4 bases sitting between them. The CDR3 runs to 11 residues. In DNA, the CDR3 is TGTGCCAGCTCACAAGACTACGAGCAGTACTTC. Translated: CASSQDYEQYF.

This rearrangement joins TRBV30 to TRBJ2-7; 8 bases agree with TRBD2. Germline V gene sequence: CDR1 GTSNPN, CDR2 SVGIG (reference sequence). The junction had 7 bases not matched to a gene; V was cut back by 0 bases and J by 12 bases. This CDR3 has 12 amino acids. CDR3: CAWSVEGLAAYF. The CDR3 bases are TGTGCCTGGAGTGTAGAAGGACTAGCTGCGTACTTC.

The rearrangement uses TRBV10-2 and TRBJ2-7, with a tentative D call TRBD1 (7 bases). Trimming stripped 4 bases from V and 4 bases from J, with 11 bases between. The CDR3 spans 13 residues. The germline CDR1 and CDR2 sequences are WSHSY and SAAADI. CDR3 sequence reads: CASSGRGRYEQYF. CDR3 bases: TGCGCCAGCAGTGGGAGGGGGCGGTACGAGCAGTACTTC.

CDR3 protein: CASSQGSTDTQYF. CDR3 nucleotide sequence: TGCGCCAGCAGCCAGGGGAGCACAGATACGCAGTATTTT. The genes are TRBV4-1 and TRBJ2-3; no firm D call. CDR1 is MGHRA, CDR2 YSYEKL, per germline. The V end lost 3 bases, the J end lost 0 bases, and 4 bases lay between the germline ends. The CDR3 totals 13 residues.

The rearrangement joins TRBV7-2 to TRBJ2-7; TRBD2 agrees at 15 bases. There are 19 residues in the CDR3. V trimming: 1 base; J trimming: 3 bases; junction bases outside the gene matches: 10. Germline V lookup: CDR1 SGHTA, CDR2 FQGNSA. CDR3 nucleotides: TGTGCCAGCAGCTTAGAGACTGGGACTAGCGGGAGGACCCACTACGAGCAGTACTTC. Translated, it gives CASSLETGTSGRTHYEQYF.

This clone was detected once. The chain links TRBV7-6 to TRBJ2-7; TRBD1 might be the D (5 bases). The germline V and J ends were trimmed by 2 bases and 1 base, with 9 bases remaining between them. CDR3 length equals 14 residues. Germline assignment: CDR1 SGHVS and CDR2 FNYEAQ. CDR3 region: CASSLLGVSYEQYF. Here the CDR3 DNA reads TGTGCCAGCAGCTTATTAGGGGTTTCCTACGAGCAGTACTTC.

This rearrangement joins TRBV5-1 to TRBJ2-3; TRBD1 matches 11 bases. The junction had 6 bases not matched to a gene; V was cut back by 5 bases and J by 4 bases. The germline V gene has CDR1 SGHRS and CDR2 YFSETQ. The CDR3 has 15 residues. The CDR3 DNA sequence: TGCGCCAGCAGGCCCGGACAGGGGGCTCCAGATACGCAGTATTTT. Its translation is CASRPGQGAPDTQYF.

This clone was seen a few times. The V and J genes are TRBV15 and TRBJ1-1; perhaps TRBD1 as D (6 bases). The CDR3 has 14 amino acids. Germline V gene data show CDR1 as LNHNV and CDR2 as YYDKDF (reference sequence). V gave up 0 bases and J gave up 1 base, with 6 bases separating them. CDR3 nucleotides: TGTGCCACCAGCAGAGAGGACAGGAACACTGAAGCTTTCTTT. It yields the protein CATSREDRNTEAFF.

The rearrangement joins TRBV9 to TRBJ2-7; 8 bases map to TRBD1. This CDR3 contains 19 residues. V dropped 1 base and J dropped 6; count of bases not matched to a gene: 21. CDR1 and CDR2 (germline): SGDLS, YYNGEE. The CDR3 loop reads CASSVTFEGAGTGPIEQYF. The CDR3 DNA reads as TGTGCCAGCAGCGTAACTTTTGAGGGGGCCGGGACAGGCCCTATCGAGCAGTACTTC.

The chain has TRBV4-1 and TRBJ2-7; D remains unclear. CDR3 length equals 14 residues. V shed 0 bases and J shed 1 base, with 7 bases lying between them. The germline CDR1 and CDR2 sequences are MGHRA and YSYEKL. The DNA for the CDR3 is TGCGCCAGCAGCCAAGAGGCGCAGTCCTACGAGCAGTACTTC. This codes for CASSQEAQSYEQYF.

The J gene is TRBJ2-7, the V gene TRBV5-8; 8 nucleotides line up with TRBD2. CDR3 size: 16 residues. V trimming: 0 bases; J trimming: 5 bases; junction bases outside the gene matches: 10. Germline loops: CDR1 SGHTS, CDR2 YDEGEE. CDR3 loop: CASSLEVRGALNEQYF. For the CDR3, the DNA is TGTGCCAGCAGCTTGGAGGTGCGGGGGGCTCTGAACGAGCAGTACTTC.